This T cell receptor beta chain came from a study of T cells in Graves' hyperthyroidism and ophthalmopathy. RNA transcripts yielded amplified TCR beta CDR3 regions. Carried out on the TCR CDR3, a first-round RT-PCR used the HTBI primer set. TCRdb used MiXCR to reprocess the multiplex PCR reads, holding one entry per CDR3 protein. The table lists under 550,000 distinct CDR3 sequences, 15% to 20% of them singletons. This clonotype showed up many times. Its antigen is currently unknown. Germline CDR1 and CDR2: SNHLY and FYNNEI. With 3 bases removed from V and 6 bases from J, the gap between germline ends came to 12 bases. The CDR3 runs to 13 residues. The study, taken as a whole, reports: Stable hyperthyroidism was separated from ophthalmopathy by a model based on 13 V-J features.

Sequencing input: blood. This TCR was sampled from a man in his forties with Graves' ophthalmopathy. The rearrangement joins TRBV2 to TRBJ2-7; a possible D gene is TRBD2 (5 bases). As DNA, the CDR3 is TGTGCCAGCAGTGATTGGCGTGAGGGCGAGCAGTACTTC. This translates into CASSDWREGEQYF.